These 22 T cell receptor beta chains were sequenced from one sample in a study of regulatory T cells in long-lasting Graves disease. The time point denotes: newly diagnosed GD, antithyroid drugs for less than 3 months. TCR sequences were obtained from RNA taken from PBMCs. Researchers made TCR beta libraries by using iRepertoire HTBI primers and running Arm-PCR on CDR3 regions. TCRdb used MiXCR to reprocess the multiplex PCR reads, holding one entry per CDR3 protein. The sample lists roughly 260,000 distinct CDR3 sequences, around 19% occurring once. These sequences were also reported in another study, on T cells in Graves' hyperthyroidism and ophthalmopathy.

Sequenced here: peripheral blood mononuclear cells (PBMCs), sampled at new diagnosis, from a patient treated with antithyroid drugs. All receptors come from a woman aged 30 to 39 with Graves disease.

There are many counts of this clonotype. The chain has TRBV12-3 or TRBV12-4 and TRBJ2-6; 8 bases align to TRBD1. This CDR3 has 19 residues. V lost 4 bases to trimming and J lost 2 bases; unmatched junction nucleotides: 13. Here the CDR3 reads CASSSIRGQERAGANVLTF. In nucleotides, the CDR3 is TGTGCCAGCAGTTCCATAAGGGGACAGGAGAGGGCTGGGGCCAACGTCCTGACTTTC.

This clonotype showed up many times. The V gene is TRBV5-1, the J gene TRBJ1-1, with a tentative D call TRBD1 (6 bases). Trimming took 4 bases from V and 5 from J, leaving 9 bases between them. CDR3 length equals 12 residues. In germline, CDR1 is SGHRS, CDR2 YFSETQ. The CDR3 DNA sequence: TGCGCCAGCAGCGGCACAGGGACTGAAGCTTTCTTT. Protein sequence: CASSGTGTEAFF. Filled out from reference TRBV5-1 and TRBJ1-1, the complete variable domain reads KAGVTQTPRYLIKTRGQQVTLSCSPISGHRSVSWYQQTPGQGLQFLFEYFSETQRNKGNFPGRFSGRQFSNSRSEMNVSTLELGDSALYLCASSGTGTEAFFGQGTRLTVV.

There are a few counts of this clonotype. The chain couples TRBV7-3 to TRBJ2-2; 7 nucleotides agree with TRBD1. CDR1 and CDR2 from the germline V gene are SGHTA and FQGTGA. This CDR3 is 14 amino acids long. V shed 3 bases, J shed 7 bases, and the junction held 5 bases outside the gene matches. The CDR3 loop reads CASSLTGSGGELFF. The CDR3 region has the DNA TGTGCCAGCAGCTTGACAGGGTCGGGCGGGGAGCTGTTTTTT.

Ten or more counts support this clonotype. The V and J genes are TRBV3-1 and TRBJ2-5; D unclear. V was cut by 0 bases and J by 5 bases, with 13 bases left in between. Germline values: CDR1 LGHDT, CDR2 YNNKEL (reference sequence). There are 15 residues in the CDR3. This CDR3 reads CASSQDRRPGETQYF. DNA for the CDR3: TGTGCCAGCAGCCAAGATCGTCGGCCTGGGGAGACCCAGTACTTC.

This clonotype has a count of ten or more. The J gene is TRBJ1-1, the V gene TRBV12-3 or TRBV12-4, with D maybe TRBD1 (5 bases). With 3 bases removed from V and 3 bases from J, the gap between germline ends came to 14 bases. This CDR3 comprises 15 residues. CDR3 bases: TGTGCCAGCAGTTTTGGCGCCAGGGCGGACACTGAAGCTTTCTTT. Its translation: CASSFGARADTEAFF.

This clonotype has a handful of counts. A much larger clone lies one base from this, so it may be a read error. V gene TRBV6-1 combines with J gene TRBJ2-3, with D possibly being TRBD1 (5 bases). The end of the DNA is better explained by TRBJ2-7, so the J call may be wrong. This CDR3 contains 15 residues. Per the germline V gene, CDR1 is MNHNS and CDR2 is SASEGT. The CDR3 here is CASRDRAGRSYEQYF. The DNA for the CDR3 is TGTGCCAGCAGAGACAGAGCTGGCAGATCCTACGAGCAGTACTTC.

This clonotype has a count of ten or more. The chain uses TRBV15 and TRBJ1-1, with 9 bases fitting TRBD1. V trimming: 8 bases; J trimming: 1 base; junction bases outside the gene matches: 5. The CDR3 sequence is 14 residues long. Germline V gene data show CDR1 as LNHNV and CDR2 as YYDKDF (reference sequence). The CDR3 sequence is CATETGGKNTEAFF. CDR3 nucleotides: TGTGCCACCGAAACAGGGGGCAAGAACACTGAAGCTTTCTTT.

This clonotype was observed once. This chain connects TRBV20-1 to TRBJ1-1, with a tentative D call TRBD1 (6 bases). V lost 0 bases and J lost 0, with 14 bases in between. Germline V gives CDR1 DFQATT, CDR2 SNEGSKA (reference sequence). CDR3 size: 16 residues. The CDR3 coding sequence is TGCAGTGCTAGAGAGGGGACAATACTCATGAACACTGAAGCTTTCTTT. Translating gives CSAREGTILMNTEAFF.

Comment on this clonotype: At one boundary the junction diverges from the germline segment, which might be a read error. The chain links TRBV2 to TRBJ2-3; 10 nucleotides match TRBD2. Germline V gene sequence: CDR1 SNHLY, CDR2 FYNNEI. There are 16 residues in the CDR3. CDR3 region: CASREVAGGRHRYAVF. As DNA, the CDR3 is TGTGCCAGCAGGGAGGTAGCGGGGGGACGGCACAGATACGCAGTATTT.

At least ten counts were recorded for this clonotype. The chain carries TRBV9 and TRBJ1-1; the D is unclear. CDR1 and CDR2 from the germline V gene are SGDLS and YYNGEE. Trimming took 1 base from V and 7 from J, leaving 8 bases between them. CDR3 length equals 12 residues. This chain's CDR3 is CASSVLGDEAFF. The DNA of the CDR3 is TGTGCCAGCAGCGTACTGGGCGATGAAGCTTTCTTT.

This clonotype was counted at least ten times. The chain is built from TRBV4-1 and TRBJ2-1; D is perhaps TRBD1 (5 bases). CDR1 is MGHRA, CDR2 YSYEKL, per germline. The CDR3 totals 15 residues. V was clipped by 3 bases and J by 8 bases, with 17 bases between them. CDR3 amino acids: CASSQGPGVYYEQFF. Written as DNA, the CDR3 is TGCGCCAGCAGCCAGGGGCCAGGAGTCTATTATGAGCAGTTCTTC.

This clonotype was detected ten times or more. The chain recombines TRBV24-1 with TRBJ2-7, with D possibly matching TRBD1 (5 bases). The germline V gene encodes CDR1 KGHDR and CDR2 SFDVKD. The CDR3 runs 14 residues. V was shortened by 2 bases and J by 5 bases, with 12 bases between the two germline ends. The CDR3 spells CATSDYRIFHEQYF. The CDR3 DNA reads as TGTGCCACCAGTGATTACAGGATTTTCCACGAGCAGTACTTC.

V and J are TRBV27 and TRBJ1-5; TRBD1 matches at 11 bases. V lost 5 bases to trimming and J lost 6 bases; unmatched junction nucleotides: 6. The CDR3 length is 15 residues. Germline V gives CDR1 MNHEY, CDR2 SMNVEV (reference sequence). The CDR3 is CASSRTGGSLQPQHF. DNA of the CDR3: TGTGCCAGCAGTCGGACAGGGGGCTCTCTTCAGCCCCAGCATTTT.

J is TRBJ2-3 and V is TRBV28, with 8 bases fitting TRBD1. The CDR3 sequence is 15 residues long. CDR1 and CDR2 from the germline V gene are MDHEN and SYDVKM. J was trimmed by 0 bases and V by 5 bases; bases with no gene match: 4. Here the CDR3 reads CASSGWDRSTDTQYF. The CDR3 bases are TGTGCCAGCAGTGGGTGGGACAGGAGCACAGATACGCAGTATTTT.

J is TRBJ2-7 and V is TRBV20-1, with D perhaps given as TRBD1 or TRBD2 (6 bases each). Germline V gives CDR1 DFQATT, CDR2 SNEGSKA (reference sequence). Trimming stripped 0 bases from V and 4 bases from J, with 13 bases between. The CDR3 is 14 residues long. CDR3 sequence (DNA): TGCAGTGCTAGAGATGGAGGGGGTATTTACGAGCAGTACTTC. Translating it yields CSARDGGGIYEQYF.

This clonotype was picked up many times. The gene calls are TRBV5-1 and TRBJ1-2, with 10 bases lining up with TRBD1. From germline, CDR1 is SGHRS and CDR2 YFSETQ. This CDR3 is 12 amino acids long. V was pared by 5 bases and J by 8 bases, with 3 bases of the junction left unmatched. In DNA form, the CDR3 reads TGCGCCAGCAGTCCGGGACAGGGGGGCTACACCTTC. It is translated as CASSPGQGGYTF.

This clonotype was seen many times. This CDR3 is CASSRGTDTGEAFF. The CDR3, as DNA: TGTGCCAGCAGCCGCGGGACCGATACGGGTGAAGCTTTCTTT. J is TRBJ1-1 and V is TRBV4-2; D might be TRBD1 (5 bases). The CDR3 is 14 amino acids. The V gene lost 4 bases and the J gene lost 7 bases, with 16 bases spanning the gap. The germline CDR1 and CDR2 sequences are LGHNA and YNFKEQ.

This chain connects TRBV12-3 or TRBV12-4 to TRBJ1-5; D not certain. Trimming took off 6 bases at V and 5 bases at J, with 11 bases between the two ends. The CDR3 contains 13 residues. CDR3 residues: CASSQDGYQPQHF. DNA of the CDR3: TGTGCCAGCAGCCAGGACGGATATCAGCCCCAGCATTTT.

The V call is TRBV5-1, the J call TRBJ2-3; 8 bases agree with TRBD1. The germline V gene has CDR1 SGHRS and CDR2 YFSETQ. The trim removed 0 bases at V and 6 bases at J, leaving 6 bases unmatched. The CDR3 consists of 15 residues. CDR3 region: CASSLEAGGADTQYF. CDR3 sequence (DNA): TGCGCCAGCAGCTTGGAAGCAGGGGGCGCCGATACGCAGTATTTT.

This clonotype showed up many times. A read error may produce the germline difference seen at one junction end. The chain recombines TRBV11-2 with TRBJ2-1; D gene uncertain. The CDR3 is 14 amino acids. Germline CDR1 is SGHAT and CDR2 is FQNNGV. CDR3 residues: CASTLTPSSNEQFF. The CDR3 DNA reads TGTGCCAGCACTCTGACCCCATCCTCCAATGAGCAGTTCTTC.

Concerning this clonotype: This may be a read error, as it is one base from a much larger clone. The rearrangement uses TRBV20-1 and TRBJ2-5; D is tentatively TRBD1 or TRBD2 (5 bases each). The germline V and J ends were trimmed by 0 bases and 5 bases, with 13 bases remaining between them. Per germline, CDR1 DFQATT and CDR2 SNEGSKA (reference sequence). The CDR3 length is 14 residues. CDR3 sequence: CSARDRWGPETQYF. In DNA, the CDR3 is TGCAGTGCTAGAGATCGGTGGGGACCCGAGACCCAGTACTTC.

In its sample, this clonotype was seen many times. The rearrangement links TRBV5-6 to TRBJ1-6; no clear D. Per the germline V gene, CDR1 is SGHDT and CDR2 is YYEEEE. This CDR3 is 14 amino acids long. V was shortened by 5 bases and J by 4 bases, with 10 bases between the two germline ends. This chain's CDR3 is CASSDLKYNSPLHF. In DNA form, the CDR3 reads TGTGCCAGCAGTGATTTGAAGTATAATTCACCCCTCCACTTT.